A single T cell receptor beta chain is shown here with its context. This clonotype was detected ten times or more. Its antigen is still unknown. No much larger clone exists at a distance of one base, and base qualities are not known. These data belong to a study of human T cells and chemical hapten exposure (dated by TCRdb to the early 2020s). Study-wide context: For sensitization, 2% DPC in acetone was applied to a roughly 2 cm by roughly 2 cm area of upper inner arm skin. Roughly 30 alopecia patients gave blood for TCR sequencing at one to four time points (pre-sensitization, 2, 6 and 24 weeks). Blood samples were taken from patients before sensitization (week 0) and then at 2, 6 and about 24 weeks after DPC sensitization. Patch testing was performed on the upper back with Finn chambers containing 0.01% DPC, and the patch tests were scored after 6 days according to International Contact Dermatitis Research Group standards. Libraries were pooled for sequencing, and variation in per-sample TCR yields was attributed mainly to small differences in library volumes within the pool. Throughout the roughly 23-week study period, patients were also given weekly therapeutic DPC doses on the scalp. Alopecia areata with under or over 50% scalp involvement, alopecia totalis and alopecia universalis were represented in the patient cohort, which was mostly female. The study tracked peripheral blood TCR repertoire changes in vivo during primary and secondary sensitization to the hapten diphenylcyclopropenone (DPC) in alopecia patients. Points the paper makes about the study in general: All patients had alopecia, a presumed autoimmune disease, so their immune response might differ from that of healthy individuals. After repeated subsampling, changes were observed in the strength of the expansion versus patch-test correlation and in the threshold at which the correlation became significant. Significantly more large CDR3 similarity clusters were formed by expanded TCRs than by pre-sensitization or healthy control sets, consistent with antigen-driven responses. The number of TCRs above 1 in 1000 frequency did not change with DPC sensitization; there was no evidence of global repertoire structure alterations. A positive correlation was found between the number of PT1 expanded TCRs and patch test score, with significance reached at thresholds 8, 16 and 32 but not 4.

Library preparation used RACE. Sequencing was carried out with a NextSeq 500. Library preparation attached unique molecular identifiers to individual cDNA molecules for quantitative, reproducible TCR counting. Each blood RNA sample was used to sequence both TCR alpha and TCR beta chains. The study's processing was this. Samples had a median of roughly 99,000 TCRs, with a range from roughly 20,000 to 690,600. V, J and CDR3 annotation of the TCR reads was carried out using the Decombinator software suite. To make PS versus PT1 abundance plots, every sample was subsampled to the same number of TCRs (28,000). Expanded TCRs were defined as absent before sensitization and observed at least eight times at the 2-week time point. Using fastp at Q25 and MiXCR, TCRdb reprocessed the public reads and kept productive beta chains. Here each entry gathers all rows of one CDR3 protein and keeps the most common genes and DNA. These V and J calls derive from TCRdb rather than the authors' analysis. The sample table records 380,000 or so distinct CDR3 sequences; about 5% of these occur just once. About 8.2% of the sample is taken by the ten largest.

What the time point label conveys for this sample: pre-sensitization, week 0. The sample's treatment or condition label is to be understood as: therapeutic diphenylcyclopropenone sensitization with weekly scalp DPC. At every patch-test visit, the blood draw took place before the patch test was put on. To be eligible, patients had to be aged 18 to 70, diagnosed with alopecia and judged suitable for DPC therapy, while pregnant patients were excluded. Total RNA was extracted from unfractionated whole blood collected in Tempus Blood RNA tubes. Trimming removed 3 bases from V and 5 bases from J, leaving 17 bases between the germline ends. The CDR3 holds 16 amino acids from the cysteine to the phenylalanine. Only CDR3 DNA remains: 48 bases, in frame from the first base. From the germline V gene (reference sequence), CDR1 is SEHNR and CDR2 is FQNEAQ.

In this chain, TRBV7-9 is recombined with TRBJ2-1; a tentative D match to TRBD1 spans 6 bases. Source: whole blood, taken in connection with sensitization to the hapten diphenylcyclopropenone (DPC). This TCR derives from a woman aged 18 to 35 with alopecia areata. Some clones in this sample may be carry-over from other donors' samples. The DNA is TGTGCCAGCAGCTTTTTGAAGGGGGTGCCGAACAATGAGCAGTTCTTC. This encodes CASSFLKGVPNNEQFF.